Following are 14 T cell receptor beta chains from one sample sequenced in a study of cytomegalovirus exposure and HLA in healthy donors (dated by TCRdb to about 2017). Library preparation employed the immunoSEQ multiplex PCR assay. A mixture of 60 forward primers for TCR Vbeta segments and 13 reverse primers for TCR Jbeta segments was used in the multiplex PCR. Held by TCRdb, this immuneACCESS table contains in-frame sequences only and omits some clones. Under half of the omission traces to an unresolved V gene where checked; the cause of the rest is unknown. The sample table holds some 140,000 clones, of which around 83% were seen once. The ten largest make up under 1.5% of the sample. The specimen was PBMCs. The receptors derive from a male donor in good health and CMV-seropositive.

The V and J genes are TRBV29-1 and TRBJ2-3; the match to TRBD2 covers 8 bases. The CDR3 spans 16 residues. Germline trimming cut 2 bases from V and 4 bases from J; bases unmatched to any gene: 11. Germline V gene lookup returns CDR1 SQVTM and CDR2 ANQGSEA. DNA of the CDR3: TGCAGCGTTGAATCTAGGAGCGGGAGAAGGTCAGATACGCAGTATTTT. Protein sequence: CSVESRSGRRSDTQYF.

CDR3 protein: CASSTGLAAGANVLTF. CDR3 DNA: TGTGCCAGTAGTACGGGACTAGCGGCCGGGGCCAACGTCCTGACTTTC. The rearrangement uses TRBV19 and TRBJ2-6; 11 bases map to TRBD2. The V and J ends lost 4 bases and 4 bases, in that order; junction bases with no gene match: 3. This CDR3 comprises 16 residues. Germline values: CDR1 LNHDA, CDR2 SQIVND (reference sequence).

The genes are TRBV7-2 and TRBJ1-2; the match to TRBD1 covers 9 bases. Germline assignment: CDR1 SGHTA and CDR2 FQGNSA. V trimming: 5 bases; J trimming: 3 bases; junction bases outside the gene matches: 7. This CDR3 is built from 15 residues. CDR3 sequence reads: CASSPPGQGHYGYTF. The CDR3 nucleotides are TGTGCCAGCAGCCCCCCCGGACAGGGGCACTATGGCTACACCTTC. Using reference TRBV7-2 and TRBJ1-2 for the parts outside the CDR3, the full variable domain is GAGVSQSPSNKVTEKGKDVELRCDPISGHTALYWYRQSLGQGLEFLIYFQGNSAPDKSGLPSDRFSAERTGGSVSTLTIQRTQQEDSAVYLCASSPPGQGHYGYTFGSGTRLTVV.

The chain is built from TRBV6-1 and TRBJ1-2, with D possibly TRBD1 on 5 matching bases. The V end was cut by 3 bases, the J end by 3 bases, with 14 bases between. This CDR3 has 15 amino acids. Germline-derived CDR1 and CDR2 are MNHNS and SASEGT. CDR3 nucleotides: TGTGCCAGCAGTGAGGTGCAGGGTTTTTACTATGGCTACACCTTC. It translates to CASSEVQGFYYGYTF.

J is TRBJ2-1 and V is TRBV27; 8 nucleotides line up with TRBD2. Germline assignment: CDR1 MNHEY and CDR2 SMNVEV (reference sequence). The CDR3 sequence is 17 residues long. V was clipped by 2 bases and J by 8 bases; unmatched bases: 14. The CDR3 here is CASSLLSGTSRRDEQFF. CDR3 nucleotides: TGTGCCAGCAGTTTACTCTCCGGGACTAGTAGGCGGGATGAGCAGTTCTTC.

This clone has only one observation. Here the CDR3 reads CASRLEPMNTEAFF. The CDR3 bases are TGTGCCAGCAGACTGGAGCCGATGAACACTGAAGCTTTCTTT. The V gene is TRBV6-1, the J gene TRBJ1-1, with D unresolved. CDR3 size: 14 residues. Trimming stripped 6 bases from V and 0 bases from J, with 11 bases between. CDR1 MNHNS and CDR2 SASEGT come from the germline V gene.

The CDR3 nucleotides are TGTGCCAGCTCGATGGGACAGGGCGGATCACCCCTCCACTTT. Protein product: CASSMGQGGSPLHF. The chain carries TRBV6-1 and TRBJ1-6; 9 bases align to TRBD1. With V trimmed by 8 bases and J by 10 bases, 9 bases remained unmatched. CDR1 and CDR2 (germline): MNHNS, SASEGT. There are 14 residues in the CDR3.

V gene TRBV7-6 combines with J gene TRBJ2-1; 8 bases line up with TRBD2. The CDR3 has 16 residues. CDR1 is SGHVS, CDR2 FNYEAQ, per germline. The J segment lost 4 bases and the V segment lost 5 bases, leaving 10 bases of the junction unmatched. The CDR3 is CASSPRPGGGYNEQFF. CDR3 in DNA: TGTGCCAGCAGCCCAAGGCCGGGCGGGGGGTACAATGAGCAGTTCTTC.

The chain couples TRBV19 to TRBJ1-1; a possible D gene is TRBD1 (5 bases). The CDR3 has 12 residues. The germline V and J ends were trimmed by 3 bases and 6 bases, with 8 bases remaining between them. Germline V gene data show CDR1 as LNHDA and CDR2 as SQIVND (reference sequence). CDR3 in amino acids: CASSMGGSEAFF. CDR3 sequence (DNA): TGTGCCAGTAGTATGGGGGGATCTGAAGCTTTCTTT.

The rearrangement links TRBV2 to TRBJ2-5; 8 bases map to TRBD2. Germline V CDR1 and CDR2: SNHLY, FYNNEI. The trim removed 5 bases at V and 5 bases at J, leaving 7 bases unmatched. CDR3 length: 14 residues. This CDR3 reads CASSMYSGTETQYF. The CDR3 coding sequence is TGTGCCAGCAGTATGTATAGCGGGACCGAGACCCAGTACTTC.

The chain uses TRBV7-2 and TRBJ2-1; 13 positions agree with TRBD2. Germline CDR1 and CDR2: SGHTA and FQGNSA. V gave up 6 bases and J gave up 6 bases; unmatched junction bases: 5. CDR3 length equals 15 residues. The CDR3, as DNA: TGTGCCAGCAGGACAAGACTAGCGGGAGGCAATGAGCAGTTCTTC. This encodes CASRTRLAGGNEQFF.

This rearrangement joins TRBV27 to TRBJ1-6; 8 nucleotides match TRBD1. V trimming: 5 bases; J trimming: 13 bases; junction bases outside the gene matches: 7. CDR1 and CDR2 (germline): MNHEY, SMNVEV (reference sequence). The CDR3 has 13 amino acids. CDR3 nucleotides: TGTGCCAGCAGTCAATGGGACAGGAGGCCCCTCCACTTT. Its protein is CASSQWDRRPLHF.

The chain employs TRBV11-2 and TRBJ2-2; the D gene is possibly TRBD1 (6 bases). The CDR3 is 16 amino acids. Per the germline V gene, CDR1 is SGHAT and CDR2 is FQNNGV. With 1 base removed from V and 2 bases from J, the gap between germline ends came to 11 bases. CDR3 DNA: TGTGCCAGCAGCTTAGTCGGCAGGGGTAACACCGGGGAGCTGTTTTTT. Its protein product is CASSLVGRGNTGELFF.

The chain is built from TRBV5-4 and TRBJ1-2, with 8 positions matching TRBD1. V trimming: 4 bases; J trimming: 10 bases; junction bases outside the gene matches: 6. This CDR3 has 12 amino acids. Germline V CDR1 and CDR2: SGHNT, YYREEE (reference sequence). This CDR3 reads CASSPGQGAYTF. CDR3 sequence (DNA): TGTGCCAGCAGCCCCGGACAGGGTGCCTACACCTTC.